One sample yielded the 30 T cell receptor beta chains listed below, sequenced in a study of T cell repertoires in cytomegalovirus infection. TCRdb used MiXCR to reprocess the reads, holding one entry per CDR3 protein. Of under 150,000 distinct CDR3 sequences detected, roughly a quarter appear once; the ten largest clones hold 30% to 35%. These receptors' targets are unknown. The source material was PBMCs, sequenced either directly or after in vitro stimulation (not recorded which). These receptors were taken from a human donor in good health (CMV status not recorded). Some clones in this sample may be carry-over from other donors' samples.

This clonotype came up a few times. The chain has TRBV7-2 and TRBJ2-1; D is possibly TRBD2 (6 bases). Per the germline V gene, CDR1 is SGHTA and CDR2 is FQGNSA. The CDR3 is 16 residues long. V was trimmed by 1 base and J by 5 bases, leaving 15 bases between them. The CDR3 DNA sequence: TGTGCCAGCAGCTTAGTGACCTCCCGGGGGAACAATGAGCAGTTCTTC. This sequence encodes CASSLVTSRGNNEQFF.

The V call is TRBV6-1, the J call TRBJ2-7, with TRBD1 matching 7 bases. Germline CDR1 is MNHNS and CDR2 is SASEGT. With 5 bases clipped from V and 7 bases from J, the junction kept 14 bases outside the gene matches. The CDR3 is made up of 15 amino acids. The CDR3 reads CASSTISGTAGEQYV. The CDR3, as DNA: TGTGCCAGCAGTACGATCTCCGGGACAGCTGGGGAGCAGTACGTC.

This clonotype was seen only a few times. This rearrangement joins TRBV3-1 to TRBJ1-2; D is undetermined. The length of the CDR3 is 13 residues. V shed 1 base and J shed 4 bases, with 7 bases lying between them. CDR1 is LGHDT, CDR2 YNNKEL, per germline (reference sequence). The CDR3 DNA reads TGTGCCAGCAGCCAAGTCGGTATCTATGGCTACACCTTC. This sequence encodes CASSQVGIYGYTF.

This rearrangement joins TRBV29-1 to TRBJ2-7; no clear D gene. The CDR3 has 12 amino acids. The germline V gene encodes CDR1 SQVTM and CDR2 ANQGSEA. V was cut by 0 bases and J by 8 bases, with 11 bases left in between. The CDR3 reads CSVEDGQSKQYV. Here the CDR3 DNA reads TGCAGCGTTGAAGATGGGCAGAGTAAGCAGTACGTC.

The chain uses TRBV18 and TRBJ2-1, with 8 bases lining up with TRBD1. Per the germline V gene, CDR1 is KGHSH and CDR2 is LQKENI. CDR3 size: 16 residues. Trimming took 1 base from V and 4 from J; bases not matched to a gene: 6. The CDR3 nucleotides read TGTGCCAGCTCACCACTCGCGGGACAGGATTACAATGAGCAGTTCTTC. Residues: CASSPLAGQDYNEQFF.

This clonotype showed up many times. This chain joins TRBV7-8 and TRBJ2-7; D remains ambiguous. The germline gives CDR1 SGHVS, CDR2 FQNEAQ. Trimming shortened V by 1 base and J by 3 bases, and 10 bases separated the two germline ends. The CDR3 has 14 amino acids. CDR3 sequence: CASSLGARVYEQYF. The DNA for the CDR3 is TGTGCCAGCAGCTTAGGCGCTAGGGTCTACGAGCAGTACTTC.

The rearrangement uses TRBV11-1 and TRBJ2-7; 8 nucleotides match TRBD1. The V gene's germline CDR1 is SGHAT and CDR2 FQDESV (reference sequence). V shed 6 bases, J shed 3 bases, and the junction held 4 bases outside the gene matches. This CDR3 comprises 13 residues. CDR3 protein: CASRTGTGYEQYF. CDR3 nucleotides: TGTGCCAGCAGAACCGGGACAGGCTACGAGCAGTACTTC.

The chain recombines TRBV11-3 with TRBJ1-1; TRBD1 is a possible D gene (6 bases). V lost 3 bases, J lost 5 bases, and 13 bases lay in between. The CDR3 consists of 14 residues. CDR1 is SGHNT, CDR2 YENEEA, per germline. CDR3 sequence (DNA): TGTGCCAGCAGCTTGTCGCCTAGGGGGACTGAAGCTTTCTTT. Its translation: CASSLSPRGTEAFF.

This clonotype was seen ten or more times. The chain is built from TRBV7-2 and TRBJ2-5, with D uncertain. The CDR3 extends over 11 amino acids. Germline loops: CDR1 SGHTA, CDR2 FQGNSA. The V gene lost 5 bases and the J gene lost 7 bases, with 8 bases spanning the gap. The CDR3 sequence: CASSKGPTQYF. CDR3 coding DNA: TGTGCCAGCAGCAAAGGCCCGACCCAGTACTTC.

This chain links TRBV20-1 with TRBJ1-1; TRBD1 might be the D (6 bases). The CDR3 contains 11 residues. Per germline, CDR1 DFQATT and CDR2 SNEGSKA (reference sequence). Trimming left V 6 bases short and J 4 bases short, with 9 bases between. Here the CDR3 DNA reads TGCAGTGCAGAGGGGGGCACTGAAGCTTTCTTT. Its translation: CSAEGGTEAFF.

This clonotype was detected many times. The chain recombines TRBV6-5 with TRBJ2-7; no firm D call. This CDR3 is 14 amino acids long. Germline V gene data show CDR1 as MNHEY and CDR2 as SVGAGI. V lost 0 bases and J 4 bases, leaving 10 bases between the germline ends. For the CDR3, the DNA is TGTGCCAGCAGTTACTCACAGAGTGCGTACGAGCAGTACTTC. Its translation: CASSYSQSAYEQYF.

This chain connects TRBV29-1 to TRBJ1-1; D not certain. CDR3 length: 12 amino acids. The germline V gene has CDR1 SQVTM and CDR2 ANQGSEA. Trimming left V 7 bases short and J 0 bases short, with 9 bases between. The DNA for the CDR3 is TGCAGCGCCCTCGTGATGAACACTGAAGCTTTCTTT. Translating it yields CSALVMNTEAFF.

Here the CDR3 reads CASSLVRGEETQYF. The CDR3 bases are TGTGCCAGCAGTTTGGTTCGGGGGGAAGAGACCCAGTACTTC. The chain employs TRBV12-3 or TRBV12-4 and TRBJ2-5, with 7 bases lining up with TRBD2. The length of the CDR3 is 14 residues. Losses at the gene ends were 3 bases for V and 3 bases for J; bases not matched to a gene: 4.

This clonotype occurred many times. CDR3 in DNA: TGTGCCAGCAGCCGCGGACTAGCGGGAGTTGGCGGGGAGCTGTTTTTT. Amino acids: CASSRGLAGVGGELFF. The chain is built from TRBV11-2 and TRBJ2-2; 13 bases are a match to TRBD2. The CDR3 runs 16 residues. The V gene's germline CDR1 is SGHAT and CDR2 FQNNGV. Trimming at V came to 5 bases and at J to 7 bases, leaving 7 bases not matched to a gene.

This clonotype is labeled as medium-sized. The CDR3 sequence is CASSPQGSSGNTIYF. CDR3 coding DNA: TGTGCCAGCAGCCCACAGGGGTCCTCTGGAAACACCATATATTTT. The chain uses TRBV27 and TRBJ1-3, with TRBD1 matching 7 bases. V was pared by 6 bases and J by 0 bases, with 5 bases of the junction left unmatched. The CDR3 is 15 amino acids. Looked up from germline, CDR1 is MNHEY and CDR2 is SMNVEV (reference sequence).

In its sample, this clonotype was seen a few times. V is TRBV12-3 or TRBV12-4 and J is TRBJ1-5, with TRBD1 identical over 8 bases. The CDR3 length is 13 residues. Trimming removed 11 bases from V and 6 bases from J; junction bases left unmatched: 9. CDR3 protein: CAAGTGTAQPQHF. DNA for the CDR3: TGTGCCGCCGGGACAGGCACTGCTCAGCCCCAGCATTTT.

This clonotype came up a few times. At one end, the junction sequence differs from germline, possibly due to a read error. V is TRBV7-6 and J is TRBJ2-5, with a weak D call TRBD1 (6 bases). Germline V gives CDR1 SGHVS, CDR2 FNYEAQ. The CDR3 is 14 residues long. CDR3 nucleotide sequence: TGTGCCAACAGCCCGCGCAGGGGCCAAGAGACCCAGTACTTC. Protein: CANSPRRGQETQYF.

V is TRBV14 and J is TRBJ2-1; a weak D match, TRBD2 (5 bases). CDR1 and CDR2 (germline): SGHDN, FVKESK. Trimming left V 5 bases short and J 2 bases short, with 10 bases between. This CDR3 has 14 amino acids. CDR3 DNA sequence: TGTGCCAGCAGCTTTCCCGGGACCTACAATGAGCAGTTCTTC. Its translation is CASSFPGTYNEQFF.

This clonotype was observed a handful of times. The chain has TRBV20-1 and TRBJ2-3; TRBD2 matches 11 bases. Germline CDR1 reads DFQATT; CDR2 reads SNEGSKA (reference sequence). V shed 2 bases and J 5 bases; nucleotides not matched to a gene: 3. The CDR3 extends over 14 amino acids. CDR3 sequence: CSARRTSGRDTQYF. The DNA of the CDR3 is TGCAGTGCTAGACGAACTAGCGGGAGAGATACGCAGTATTTT.

The chain joins TRBV6-1 to TRBJ2-7, with 7 bases matching TRBD2. CDR1 is MNHNS and CDR2 is SASEGT in the germline V gene. The V and J ends lost 6 bases and 3 bases, in that order; junction bases with no gene match: 2. The CDR3 loop spans 12 amino acids. Here the CDR3 reads CASRSGGYEQYF. The DNA for the CDR3 is TGTGCCAGCAGGTCGGGAGGCTACGAGCAGTACTTC.

This clonotype was observed a handful of times. CDR3 bases: TGTGCCAGCAGCCTACAACAGCGGCGAGCTTTCTTT. Translated: CASSLQQRRAFF. The chain is built from TRBV28 and TRBJ1-1; D is unclear. This CDR3 region has 12 residues. The germline gives CDR1 MDHEN, CDR2 SYDVKM. V lost 6 bases and J lost 10, with 15 bases in between. Filled out from reference TRBV28 and TRBJ1-1, the complete variable domain reads DVKVTQSSRYLVKRTGEKVFLECVQDMDHENMFWYRQDPGLGLRLIYFSYDVKMKEKGDIPEGYSVSREKKERFSLILESASTNQTSMYLCASSLQQRRAFFGQGTRLTVV.

CDR3 DNA: TGCGCCAGCAGCCAAGGTAGTGGCAGGGGGCGGTCTGAAGCTTTCTTT. Its protein is CASSQGSGRGRSEAFF. This chain joins TRBV4-1 and TRBJ1-1; 8 positions match TRBD1. Germline loops: CDR1 MGHRA, CDR2 YSYEKL. This CDR3 has 16 residues. J lost 6 bases, V lost 1 base, and 10 bases had no gene match.

A few counts support this clonotype. This chain joins TRBV4-1 and TRBJ1-4; weak D call: TRBD1 (6 bases). The germline V gene encodes CDR1 MGHRA and CDR2 YSYEKL. This CDR3 is 16 amino acids long. The V end was cut by 0 bases, the J end by 0 bases, with 8 bases between. The CDR3 sequence is CASSQDPGATNEKLFF. The CDR3 nucleotides are TGCGCCAGCAGCCAAGACCCAGGGGCAACTAATGAAAAACTGTTTTTT.

The chain joins TRBV23-1 to TRBJ2-7; 12 bases are a match to TRBD2. TRBV23-1 is an open reading frame, and its role is uncertain. V trimming: 4 bases; J trimming: 5 bases; junction bases outside the gene matches: 6. The CDR3 runs 15 residues. The CDR3 sequence: CASSLQTSGRHEQYV. The CDR3, as DNA: TGCGCCAGCAGTCTCCAGACTAGCGGGAGACACGAGCAGTACGTC.

This chain uses TRBV5-1 with TRBJ2-5; possible D gene TRBD2, 6 bases. V dropped 2 bases and J dropped 1 base, with 12 bases sitting between them. The CDR3 loop spans 15 amino acids. Per the germline V gene, CDR1 is SGHRS and CDR2 is YFSETQ. CDR3 protein: CASSFTSPPQETQYF. As DNA, the CDR3 is TGCGCCAGCAGCTTTACTAGCCCCCCCCAAGAGACCCAGTACTTC.

This chain's CDR3 is CASSSHTLFDRGGYGYTF. CDR3 nucleotide sequence: TGTGCCAGCAGCTCTCACACGTTATTCGACAGGGGAGGCTATGGCTACACCTTC. The rearrangement links TRBV6-2 or TRBV6-3 to TRBJ1-2, with TRBD1 matching 8 bases. The CDR3 is 18 residues long. Germline V gene lookup returns CDR1 MNHEY and CDR2 SVGEGT. V trimming: 6 bases; J trimming: 4 bases; junction bases outside the gene matches: 19.

The chain has TRBV6-1 and TRBJ1-5, with a weak D call TRBD1 (6 bases). Germline loops: CDR1 MNHNS, CDR2 SASEGT. The V gene lost 1 base and the J gene lost 6 bases, with 13 bases spanning the gap. This CDR3 is 15 amino acids long. The DNA for the CDR3 is TGTGCCAGCAGTGAAGTTTGGGGGGCGACTCAGCCCCAGCATTTT. Protein product: CASSEVWGATQPQHF.

As concerns this clonotype: Since a much larger clone is just one base distant, this may be a read error. The chain has TRBV6-2 or TRBV6-3 and TRBJ2-1; D gene uncertain. The CDR3 is made up of 10 amino acids. Germline values: CDR1 MNHEY, CDR2 SVGEGT. The CDR3 reads CASSFNEQLF. As DNA, the CDR3 is TGTGCCAGCAGCTTCAATGAGCAGCTCTTC.

A few counts support this clonotype. The V and J genes are TRBV7-2 and TRBJ2-1; TRBD2 matches 10 bases. The CDR3 spans 18 residues. V lost 0 bases, J lost 0 bases, and 5 bases stayed unmatched. Germline CDR1 is SGHTA and CDR2 is FQGNSA. This chain's CDR3 is CASSLATSGPGSYNEQFF. Written as DNA, the CDR3 is TGTGCCAGCAGCTTAGCGACTAGCGGGCCCGGCTCCTACAATGAGCAGTTCTTC. Together with reference TRBV7-2 and TRBJ2-1, the CDR3 gives the full variable domain: GAGVSQSPSNKVTEKGKDVELRCDPISGHTALYWYRQSLGQGLEFLIYFQGNSAPDKSGLPSDRFSAERTGGSVSTLTIQRTQQEDSAVYLCASSLATSGPGSYNEQFFGPGTRLTVL.

CDR3 region: CASSYYGVGDEQETQYF. CDR3 in DNA: TGTGCCAGCAGTTACTATGGGGTGGGAGATGAACAAGAGACCCAGTACTTC. The chain recombines TRBV6-6 with TRBJ2-5, with a possible D match to TRBD2 (5 bases). CDR1 and CDR2 from the germline V gene are MNHNY and SVGAGI (reference sequence). The CDR3 loop spans 17 amino acids. With 1 base removed from V and 2 bases from J, the gap between germline ends came to 17 bases.